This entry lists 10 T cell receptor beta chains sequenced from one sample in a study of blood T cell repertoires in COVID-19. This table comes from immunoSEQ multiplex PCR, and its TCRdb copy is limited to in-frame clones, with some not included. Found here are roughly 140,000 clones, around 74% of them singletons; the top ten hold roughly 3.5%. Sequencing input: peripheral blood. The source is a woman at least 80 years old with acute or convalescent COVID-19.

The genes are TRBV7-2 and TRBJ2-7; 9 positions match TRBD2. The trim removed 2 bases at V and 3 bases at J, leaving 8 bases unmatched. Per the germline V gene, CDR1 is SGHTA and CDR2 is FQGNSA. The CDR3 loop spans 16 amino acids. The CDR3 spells CASSLRSQRGDYEQYF. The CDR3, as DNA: TGTGCCAGCAGCTTACGGTCCCAGCGGGGGGACTACGAGCAGTACTTC.

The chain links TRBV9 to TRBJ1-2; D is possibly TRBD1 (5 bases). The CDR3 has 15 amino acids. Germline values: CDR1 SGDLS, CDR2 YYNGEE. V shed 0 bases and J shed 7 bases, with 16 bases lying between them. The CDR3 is CASSVAHSGKAGYTF. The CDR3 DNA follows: TGTGCCAGCAGCGTAGCCCATTCAGGGAAAGCTGGCTACACCTTC.

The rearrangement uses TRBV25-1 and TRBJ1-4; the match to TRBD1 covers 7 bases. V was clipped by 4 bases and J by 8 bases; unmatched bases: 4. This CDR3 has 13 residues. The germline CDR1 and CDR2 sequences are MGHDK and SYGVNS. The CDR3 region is CASSGQGWEKLFF. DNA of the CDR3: TGTGCCAGCAGTGGACAGGGCTGGGAAAAACTGTTTTTT.

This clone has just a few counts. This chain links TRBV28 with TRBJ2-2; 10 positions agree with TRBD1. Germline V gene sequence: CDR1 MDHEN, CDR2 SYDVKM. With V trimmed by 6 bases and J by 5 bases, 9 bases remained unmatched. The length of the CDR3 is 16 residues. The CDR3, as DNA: TGTGCCAGCAGCCCCCTGGGACAGGGGTTAACCGGGGAGCTGTTTTTT. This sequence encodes CASSPLGQGLTGELFF.

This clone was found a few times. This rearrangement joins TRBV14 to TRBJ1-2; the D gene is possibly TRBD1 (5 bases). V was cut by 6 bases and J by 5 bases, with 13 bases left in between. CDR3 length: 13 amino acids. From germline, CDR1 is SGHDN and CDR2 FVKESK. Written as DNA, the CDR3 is TGTGCCAGCAGACGGGGGGGTACTTATGGCTACACCTTC. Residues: CASRRGGTYGYTF.

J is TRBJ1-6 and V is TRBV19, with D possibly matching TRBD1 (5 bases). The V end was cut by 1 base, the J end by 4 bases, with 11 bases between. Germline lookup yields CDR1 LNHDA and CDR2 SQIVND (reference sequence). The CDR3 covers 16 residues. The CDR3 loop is CASSIAAQGYNSPLHF. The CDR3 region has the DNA TGTGCCAGTAGTATAGCCGCGCAGGGATATAATTCACCCCTCCACTTT.

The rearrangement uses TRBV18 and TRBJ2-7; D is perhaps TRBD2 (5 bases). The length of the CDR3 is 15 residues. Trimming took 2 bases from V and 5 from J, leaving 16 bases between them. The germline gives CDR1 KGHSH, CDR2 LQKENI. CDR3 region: CASSPDREQFNEQYF. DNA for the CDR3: TGTGCCAGCTCACCAGACCGGGAACAGTTCAACGAGCAGTACTTC.

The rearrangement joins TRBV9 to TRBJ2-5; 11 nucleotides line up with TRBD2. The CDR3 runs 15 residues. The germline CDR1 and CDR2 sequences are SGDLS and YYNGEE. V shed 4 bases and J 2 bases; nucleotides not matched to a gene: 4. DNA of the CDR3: TGTGCCAGCAGCTTAGGACTAGCGGGTCAAGAGACCCAGTACTTC. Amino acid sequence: CASSLGLAGQETQYF.

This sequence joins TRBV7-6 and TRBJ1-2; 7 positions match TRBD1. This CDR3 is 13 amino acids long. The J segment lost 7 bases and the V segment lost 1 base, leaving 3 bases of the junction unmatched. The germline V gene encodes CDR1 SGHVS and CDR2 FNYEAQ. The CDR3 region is CASSLGPGGGYTF. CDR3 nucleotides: TGTGCCAGCAGCTTAGGGCCAGGGGGTGGCTACACCTTC.

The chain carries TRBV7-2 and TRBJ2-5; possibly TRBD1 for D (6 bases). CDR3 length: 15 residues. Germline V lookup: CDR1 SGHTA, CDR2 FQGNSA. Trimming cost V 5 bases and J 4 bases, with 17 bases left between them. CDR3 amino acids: CASSRITGSGETQYF. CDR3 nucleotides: TGTGCCAGCAGCCGGATTACAGGGAGCGGAGAGACCCAGTACTTC.